These 28 T cell receptor beta chains came from one sample sequenced in a study of cytomegalovirus exposure and HLA in healthy donors. PCR employed 60 Vbeta and 13 Jbeta primers. Measured with immunoSEQ multiplex PCR; TCRdb has only the in-frame clones, and not every one. The profile shows 75,000 to 90,000 clones, 60% to 85% of them singletons. Sequenced material: PBMCs. The receptors shown here come from a man aged 35 to 55 in good health and CMV-seronegative.

This clone was observed once. The V and J genes are TRBV28 and TRBJ2-7, with D tentatively TRBD2 (5 bases). V was cut by 7 bases and J by 7 bases, with 17 bases left in between. Per the germline V gene, CDR1 is MDHEN and CDR2 is SYDVKM. This CDR3 contains 13 residues. The CDR3 DNA follows: TGTGCCAGCATTAATAGCGATATGAGAGAGCAGTACTTC. It specifies CASINSDMREQYF.

The V and J genes are TRBV5-6 and TRBJ2-3; a weak D match, TRBD2 (5 bases). This CDR3 is 13 amino acids long. With 0 bases removed from V and 5 bases from J, the gap between germline ends came to 7 bases. The V gene's germline CDR1 is SGHDT and CDR2 YYEEEE. CDR3: CASSLAEGDTQYF. CDR3 bases: TGTGCCAGCAGCTTGGCCGAGGGAGATACGCAGTATTTT.

The chain joins TRBV2 to TRBJ2-1; D perhaps matches TRBD2 (5 bases). The CDR3 is 14 amino acids. Germline values: CDR1 SNHLY, CDR2 FYNNEI. Trimming stripped 7 bases from V and 2 bases from J, with 12 bases between. The CDR3 here is CASTAVRTYNEQFF. CDR3 sequence (DNA): TGTGCCAGCACAGCGGTACGTACCTACAATGAGCAGTTCTTC. Supplemented by reference TRBV2 and TRBJ2-1, the full variable domain reads EPEVTQTPSHQVTQMGQEVILRCVPISNHLYFYWYRQILGQKVEFLVSFYNNEISEKSEIFDDQFSVERPDGSNFTLKIRSTKLEDSAMYFCASTAVRTYNEQFFGPGTRLTVL.

This clone was detected only a few times. V gene TRBV5-1 combines with J gene TRBJ2-7, with TRBD1 matching over 7 bases. Germline CDR1 and CDR2: SGHRS and YFSETQ. The CDR3 runs 12 residues. The V and J ends lost 10 bases and 0 bases, in that order; junction bases with no gene match: 4. Here the CDR3 DNA reads TGCGCCTCCAGGGGGAACTCCTACGAGCAGTACTTC. As protein: CASRGNSYEQYF.

The rearrangement joins TRBV2 to TRBJ2-6; 8 bases fit TRBD1. CDR3 length equals 17 residues. In germline, CDR1 is SNHLY, CDR2 FYNNEI. V trimming: 6 bases; J trimming: 0 bases; junction bases outside the gene matches: 7. CDR3 nucleotides: TGTGCCAGCAGAGGTTGGACAGGGAGCTCTGGGGCCAACGTCCTGACTTTC. Its protein product is CASRGWTGSSGANVLTF.

This clone was found a few times. This chain connects TRBV28 to TRBJ2-7; TRBD1 matches at 7 bases. After removal of 5 bases from V and 3 bases from J, the junction contained 10 bases not matched to a gene. Germline V gives CDR1 MDHEN, CDR2 SYDVKM. This CDR3 is 15 amino acids long. In DNA, the CDR3 is TGTGCCAGCAGTATTCACAGGGGTCGAAACTACGAGCAGTACTTC. It yields the protein CASSIHRGRNYEQYF.

The CDR3 protein is CASTGASGVGETQYF. CDR3 coding DNA: TGTGCCAGCACCGGCGCTAGCGGGGTGGGAGAGACCCAGTACTTC. This chain uses TRBV9 with TRBJ2-5; 9 positions match TRBD2. This CDR3 contains 15 residues. The germline V gene encodes CDR1 SGDLS and CDR2 YYNGEE. The ends lost 6 bases at V and 4 bases at J; junction bases unmatched: 10.

The chain is built from TRBV7-9 and TRBJ1-4; D is possibly TRBD1 (6 bases). Germline V gene lookup returns CDR1 SEHNR and CDR2 FQNEAQ (reference sequence). This CDR3 has 14 amino acids. Trimming removed 4 bases from V and 2 bases from J, with 8 bases in between. The CDR3 DNA reads as TGTGCCAGCAGCTCGGGGGGCACTAATGAAAAACTGTTTTTT. It specifies CASSSGGTNEKLFF.

This rearrangement joins TRBV9 to TRBJ2-5; D is unclear. CDR3 length equals 14 residues. The germline gives CDR1 SGDLS, CDR2 YYNGEE. Trimming cost V 0 bases and J 1 base, with 7 bases left between them. In nucleotides, the CDR3 is TGTGCCAGCAGCGTAGCTATTGGCCAAGAGACCCAGTACTTC. As protein: CASSVAIGQETQYF.

This clone turned up a few times. The chain carries TRBV5-4 and TRBJ2-1; 11 nucleotides match TRBD1. After removal of 4 bases from V and 4 bases from J, the junction contained 4 bases not matched to a gene. Germline V gives CDR1 SGHNT, CDR2 YYREEE (reference sequence). The CDR3 sequence is 15 residues long. The CDR3 loop reads CASSLDRGLYNEQFF. As DNA, the CDR3 is TGTGCCAGCAGCCTGGACAGGGGGCTATACAATGAGCAGTTCTTC.

V gene TRBV30 combines with J gene TRBJ2-1, with 10 bases fitting TRBD2. The germline V gene has CDR1 GTSNPN and CDR2 SVGIG (reference sequence). This CDR3 contains 15 residues. V dropped 0 bases and J dropped 6; count of bases not matched to a gene: 5. The CDR3 DNA sequence: TGTGCCTGGAGTGTACGAATAGCGGGAGGCAATGAGCAGTTCTTC. Translating it yields CAWSVRIAGGNEQFF.

The table lists this clone with a count of one. The chain combines TRBV28 with TRBJ2-7; D unresolved. CDR1 and CDR2 (germline): MDHEN, SYDVKM. V gave up 2 bases and J gave up 6 bases, with 14 bases separating them. The CDR3 spans 14 residues. CDR3 sequence: CASSLGVRPTEQYF. DNA of the CDR3: TGTGCCAGCAGTTTAGGAGTCAGACCCACCGAGCAGTACTTC.

The chain combines TRBV28 with TRBJ1-2, with D perhaps TRBD1 (6 bases). From germline, CDR1 is MDHEN and CDR2 SYDVKM. V lost 3 bases, J lost 8 bases, and 16 bases lay in between. CDR3 length: 14 residues. The CDR3 reads CASSFPGGLKGYTF. The DNA of the CDR3 is TGTGCCAGCAGTTTTCCCGGGGGGCTAAAAGGCTACACCTTC.

This chain joins TRBV19 and TRBJ2-4; 8 bases align to TRBD1. There are 17 residues in the CDR3. Losses at the gene ends were 2 bases for V and 0 bases for J; bases not matched to a gene: 6. CDR1 LNHDA and CDR2 SQIVND come from the germline V gene (reference sequence). The CDR3 loop is CASSIQQGGLAKNIQYF. The CDR3 region has the DNA TGTGCCAGTAGTATACAACAGGGGGGCTTAGCCAAAAACATTCAGTACTTC. The full variable domain, its missing parts supplied by reference TRBV19 and TRBJ2-4, is DGGITQSPKYLFRKEGQNVTLSCEQNLNHDAMYWYRQDPGQGLRLIYYSQIVNDFQKGDIAEGYSVSREKKESFPLTVTSAQKNPTAFYLCASSIQQGGLAKNIQYFGAGTRLSVL.

The chain has TRBV7-3 and TRBJ1-1; no reliable D call. The germline CDR1 and CDR2 sequences are SGHTA and FQGTGA. This CDR3 has 11 residues. The germline V and J ends were trimmed by 4 bases and 5 bases, with 5 bases remaining between them. CDR3 region: CASSSRTEAFF. For the CDR3, the DNA is TGTGCCAGCAGCTCCCGGACTGAAGCTTTCTTT.

The chain joins TRBV7-6 to TRBJ2-7, with a possible D match to TRBD1 (5 bases). Trimming shortened V by 3 bases and J by 6 bases, and 15 bases separated the two germline ends. CDR3 length equals 14 residues. The V gene's germline CDR1 is SGHVS and CDR2 FNYEAQ. The CDR3 DNA reads TGTGCCAGCAGCTTGCTACACCTCCAGGGCGAGCAGTACTTC. Its translation is CASSLLHLQGEQYF.

The V call is TRBV29-1, the J call TRBJ1-2; 8 bases match TRBD1. The CDR3 is 13 amino acids. The V gene end was trimmed by 6 bases and the J gene end by 2 bases; junction bases not matched to a gene: 5. Per germline, CDR1 SQVTM and CDR2 ANQGSEA. CDR3 bases: TGCAGCGTGGGGGACAGGCCCAACTATGGCTACACCTTC. Its protein is CSVGDRPNYGYTF.

The chain is built from TRBV4-3 and TRBJ1-6; D ambiguous. Germline V gives CDR1 LGHNA, CDR2 YSLEER. The V gene lost 3 bases and the J gene lost 11 bases, with 17 bases spanning the gap. The CDR3 length is 15 residues. The CDR3 is CASSQQSNGDAPLHF. CDR3 DNA: TGCGCCAGCAGCCAGCAAAGTAACGGGGATGCACCCCTCCACTTT.

V usage is TRBV9 and J usage is TRBJ2-2, with D possibly matching TRBD2 (7 bases). From germline, CDR1 is SGDLS and CDR2 YYNGEE. The CDR3 length is 15 residues. Trimming removed 0 bases at V and 4 bases at J, with 10 bases between. CDR3 protein: CASSVVGGPTGELFF. CDR3 in DNA: TGTGCCAGCAGCGTAGTGGGGGGGCCCACCGGGGAGCTGTTTTTT.

This clone occurred a few times. The rearrangement joins TRBV28 to TRBJ1-2; D might be TRBD1 (5 bases). Germline assignment: CDR1 MDHEN and CDR2 SYDVKM. The CDR3 length is 13 residues. V was clipped by 6 bases and J by 9 bases, with 17 bases between them. The CDR3 DNA reads as TGTGCCAGCAGGTCTCCGAAGGGGATGAGCTACACCTTC. This codes for CASRSPKGMSYTF.

The chain couples TRBV28 to TRBJ1-1; TRBD1 aligns across 8 bases. Germline V gene lookup returns CDR1 MDHEN and CDR2 SYDVKM. This CDR3 has 15 amino acids. V was pared by 5 bases and J by 2 bases, with 7 bases of the junction left unmatched. The CDR3 bases are TGTGCCAGCAGTCCCCCCGGACAGGGTAACACTGAAGCTTTCTTT. Translating gives CASSPPGQGNTEAFF.

The chain has TRBV25-1 and TRBJ1-5, with TRBD1 identical over 7 bases. CDR1 is MGHDK and CDR2 is SYGVNS in the germline V gene. The V segment lost 2 bases and the J segment 3 bases; nucleotides outside the gene matches: 4. The CDR3 is 15 residues long. CDR3 nucleotide sequence: TGTGCCAGCAGTGAAGGACAGGCAAACAATCAGCCCCAGCATTTT. Translated: CASSEGQANNQPQHF.

This chain links TRBV13 with TRBJ1-2, with no clear D. Trimming took off 5 bases at V and 4 bases at J, with 14 bases between the two ends. CDR1 and CDR2 (germline): PRHDT, FYEKMQ (reference sequence). CDR3 length: 14 residues. The CDR3 loop reads CASSPTKSIYGYTF. In DNA, the CDR3 is TGTGCCAGCAGCCCTACTAAAAGCATCTATGGCTACACCTTC.

This clone was picked up one time. This chain links TRBV5-6 with TRBJ2-1; possibly TRBD2 for D (6 bases). The V and J ends lost 7 bases and 9 bases respectively, with 20 bases between them. The germline gives CDR1 SGHDT, CDR2 YYEEEE. The length of the CDR3 is 14 residues. The CDR3 sequence: CASLLGGFGFEQFF. The CDR3 region has the DNA TGTGCCAGCTTATTGGGAGGATTTGGGTTTGAGCAGTTCTTC.

V and J are TRBV27 and TRBJ2-3; 8 nucleotides agree with TRBD2. CDR1 and CDR2 from the germline V gene are MNHEY and SMNVEV (reference sequence). CDR3 length equals 16 residues. The J segment lost 0 bases and the V segment lost 4 bases, leaving 6 bases of the junction unmatched. The CDR3 is CASSSASGSSTDTQYF. Written as DNA, the CDR3 is TGTGCCAGCAGTTCGGCTAGCGGGTCTAGCACAGATACGCAGTATTTT.

This clone turned up a few times. V is TRBV27 and J is TRBJ2-3, with D possibly matching TRBD1 (5 bases). V lost 10 bases, J lost 1 base, and 12 bases lay in between. The germline V gene has CDR1 MNHEY and CDR2 SMNVEV (reference sequence). There are 13 residues in the CDR3. CDR3 in DNA: TGTGCCATAGGGGTGCCTGGCACAGATACGCAGTATTTT. Its protein product is CAIGVPGTDTQYF.

The V gene is TRBV7-9, the J gene TRBJ1-2, with D maybe TRBD1 (5 bases). Trimming stripped 1 base from V and 7 bases from J, with 7 bases between. This CDR3 is 12 amino acids long. Germline V CDR1 and CDR2: SEHNR, FQNEAQ (reference sequence). CDR3 bases: TGTGCCAGCAGCTTAGAAGGGGCTGGCTACACCTTC. Its translation: CASSLEGAGYTF. The full variable domain, with the rest looked up from reference TRBV7-9 and TRBJ1-2, is DTGVSQNPRHKITKRGQNVTFRCDPISEHNRLYWYRQTLGQGPEFLTYFQNEAQLEKSRLLSDRFSAERPKGSFSTLEIQRTEQGDSAMYLCASSLEGAGYTFGSGTRLTVV.

V is TRBV11-2 and J is TRBJ2-2, with TRBD2 identical over 7 bases. Germline CDR1 is SGHAT and CDR2 is FQNNGV. Unmatched junction bases numbered 12, after V lost 2 bases and J lost 6 bases. The CDR3 extends over 17 amino acids. This chain's CDR3 is CASSLYGHGGGPGELFF. DNA for the CDR3: TGTGCCAGCAGCTTATACGGGCACGGGGGAGGGCCCGGGGAGCTGTTTTTT. Filled out from reference TRBV11-2 and TRBJ2-2, the complete variable domain reads EAGVAQSPRYKIIEKRQSVAFWCNPISGHATLYWYQQILGQGPKLLIQFQNNGVVDDSQLPKDRFSAERLKGVDSTLKIQPAKLEDSAVYLCASSLYGHGGGPGELFFGEGSRLTVL.